The present TCR beta chain was sequenced within a study of beta chain features in type 1 diabetes. Study-level results: More deletions and fewer insertions at VDJ junctions were seen in type 1 diabetes patients. The naive, central memory and Treg TCRB repertoires of patients appeared to be more similar to one another than those of healthy donors. TCRB CDR3s from Type 1 diabetes patients were moderately but significantly shorter in all four CD4+ subsets.

Isolated RNA was reverse transcribed in full, so expressed TCRB transcripts were sequenced. Assay used: immunoSEQ multiplex PCR; TCRdb lists only in-frame clones, some missing. This table holds about 160,000 clones, roughly 7.1% found once. With respect to this clone: What it binds is not known.

Looked up from germline, CDR1 is SEHNR and CDR2 is FQNEAQ (reference sequence). V gave up 5 bases and J gave up 4 bases, with 14 bases separating them. The CDR3 contains 14 residues. Sorting based on CD45RO/CCR7/CD25/CD127/CD95/CD27 separated CD4+ naive, central memory, regulatory and stem cell-like memory cells. Purities in excess of 98% were seen in all sorted populations. The chain employs TRBV7-9 and TRBJ1-1, with D hard to call. The receptor comes from a woman between 40 and 50 years old with type 1 diabetes. Specimen: central memory CD4+ T cells from blood. The CDR3 here is CASSLSRETTEAFF. The CDR3, as DNA: TGTGCCAGCAGCCTATCGAGGGAGACCACTGAAGCTTTCTTT. Drawing the rest from reference TRBV7-9 and TRBJ1-1, the complete variable domain is DTGVSQNPRHKITKRGQNVTFRCDPISEHNRLYWYRQTLGQGPEFLTYFQNEAQLEKSRLLSDRFSAERPKGSFSTLEIQRTEQGDSAMYLCASSLSRETTEAFFGQGTRLTVV.